The entry below describes one T cell receptor (beta chain). What it binds is unknown. This record comes from a study of T cell repertoires in cytomegalovirus infection. MiXCR was run by TCRdb on the reads, yielding one entry per CDR3 protein. Among some 480,000 distinct CDR3 sequences listed, roughly a third were seen once. V trimming: 5 bases; J trimming: 10 bases; junction bases outside the gene matches: 8. The germline V gene has CDR1 SGDLS and CDR2 YYNGEE. The CDR3 length is 13 residues. The specimen comprised cultured PBMCs, sampled from culture after CMV antigen stimulation. The TCR was taken from a human donor in good health (CMV status not recorded). Some clones in this sample may be carry-over from other donors' samples. The V gene is TRBV9, the J gene TRBJ2-1; 8 bases map to TRBD2. The CDR3 nucleotides are TGTGCCAGCAGTCGACTAGCGCGACAAGAGCAGTTCTTC. Protein product: CASSRLARQEQFF.